The rows below give T cell receptor beta chains drawn from one sample of a study of OX40 agonist ivuxolimab in advanced cancers. This table comes from immunoSEQ multiplex PCR, and its TCRdb copy is limited to in-frame clones, with some not included. The sample contains about 58,000 clones, 85% to 90% of which appear only once. The input for sequencing was CD4+ or CD8+ T cells sorted from blood, taken in a trial of the OX40 agonist ivuxolimab. These receptors originate from an adult with an advanced solid tumor such as melanoma, head and neck, liver or kidney cancer. Each CDR3 is given with its conserved first and last residue. D genes are given only for firm matches. Size is stated for part of the rows, as once, few or many counts, or as a class when the clone is expanded.

length: 16; size: .; J: TRBJ2-2; V: TRBV7-2; D: .; CDR3: CASSLAGTYFTGELFF; DNA: TGTGCCAGCAGCCTAGCCGGGACGTATTTCACCGGGGAGCTGTTTTTT
length: 15; size: .; J: TRBJ2-7; V: TRBV11-2; D: TRBD2; CDR3: CASSQKSGGTYEQYF; DNA: TGTGCCAGCAGCCAAAAGAGCGGGGGGACCTACGAGCAGTACTTC
length: 14; size: .; J: TRBJ1-4; V: TRBV10-3; D: .; CDR3: CAISEYRSGEKLFF; DNA: TGTGCCATCAGTGAGTACAGGTCCGGAGAAAAACTGTTTTTT
length: 13; size: once; J: TRBJ2-7; V: TRBV6-1; D: .; CDR3: CASSYRARNEQYF; DNA: TGTGCCAGCAGTTATAGGGCCAGAAACGAGCAGTACTTC
length: 16; size: .; J: TRBJ1-1; V: TRBV27; D: TRBD1; CDR3: CASRKTGAGKNTEAFF; DNA: TGTGCCAGCAGGAAAACAGGGGCAGGAAAGAACACTGAAGCTTTCTTT
length: 13; size: .; J: TRBJ2-7; V: TRBV25-1; D: TRBD1; CDR3: CASGDRVTQEQYF; DNA: TGTGCCAGCGGTGACAGGGTGACTCAGGAGCAGTACTTC
length: 13; size: .; J: TRBJ2-5; V: TRBV30; D: .; CDR3: CAWSVGLQETQYF; DNA: TGTGCCTGGAGTGTCGGATTACAAGAGACCCAGTACTTC
length: 14; size: .; J: TRBJ2-3; V: TRBV11-2; D: .; CDR3: CASSQRLGRDTQYF; DNA: TGTGCCAGCAGCCAGAGACTAGGCCGGGATACGCAGTATTTT
length: 14; size: few; J: TRBJ1-1; V: TRBV5-4; D: TRBD1; CDR3: CASTIDRVSTEAFF; DNA: TGTGCCAGCACCATCGACAGGGTAAGCACTGAAGCTTTCTTT
length: 16; size: .; J: TRBJ2-3; V: TRBV4-2; D: TRBD2; CDR3: CASSQVLADSTDTQYF; DNA: TGTGCCAGCAGCCAAGTCCTAGCGGATAGCACAGATACGCAGTATTTT
length: 12; size: .; J: TRBJ1-2; V: TRBV11-2; D: .; CDR3: CASSSYLWGYTF; DNA: TGTGCCAGCAGCTCCTACCTCTGGGGCTACACCTTC
length: 15; size: .; J: TRBJ2-7; V: TRBV7-9; D: TRBD1; CDR3: CASSKTGAFSYEQYF; DNA: TGTGCCAGCAGCAAAACAGGGGCCTTCTCCTACGAGCAGTACTTC
length: 15; size: few; J: TRBJ1-5; V: TRBV19; D: TRBD1; CDR3: CASNPDRGGYQPQHF; DNA: TGTGCCAGTAATCCGGACAGGGGTGGTTATCAGCCCCAGCATTTT
length: 11; size: .; J: TRBJ2-1; V: TRBV7-9; D: .; CDR3: CASSLQLEQFF; DNA: TGTGCCAGCAGCTTACAGCTTGAGCAGTTCTTC
length: 14; size: .; J: TRBJ1-6; V: TRBV19; D: TRBD1; CDR3: CASSLGTGNSPLHF; DNA: TGTGCCAGTAGTCTCGGGACAGGCAATTCACCCCTCCACTTT
length: 15; size: .; J: TRBJ2-5; V: TRBV14; D: .; CDR3: CASSPQGNLRETQYF; DNA: TGTGCCAGCAGCCCCCAGGGAAATTTGCGAGAGACCCAGTACTTC
length: 15; size: .; J: TRBJ2-1; V: TRBV7-9; D: .; CDR3: CASSHRTASYNEQFF; DNA: TGTGCCAGCAGCCATAGGACTGCCTCCTACAATGAGCAGTTCTTC
length: 15; size: .; J: TRBJ2-1; V: TRBV2; D: TRBD2; CDR3: CASSEVSGGAREQFF; DNA: TGTGCCAGCAGTGAAGTTAGCGGGGGGGCCAGGGAGCAGTTCTTC
length: 14; size: .; J: TRBJ2-7; V: TRBV7-2; D: .; CDR3: CASSPGTEIYEQYF; DNA: TGTGCCAGCAGCCCCGGGACTGAGATCTACGAGCAGTACTTC
length: 13; size: few; J: TRBJ2-7; V: TRBV12-1; D: .; CDR3: CASPSAVPYEQYF; DNA: TGTGCCAGCCCCAGCGCTGTCCCCTACGAGCAGTACTTC
length: 13; size: .; J: TRBJ1-5; V: TRBV5-1; D: TRBD1; CDR3: CASSLTGVQPQHF; DNA: TGCGCCAGCAGCTTGACAGGGGTTCAGCCCCAGCATTTT
length: 14; size: .; J: TRBJ1-2; V: TRBV6-5; D: TRBD1; CDR3: CASSPGRGMSGYTF; DNA: TGTGCCAGCAGCCCGGGCAGGGGGATGAGTGGCTACACCTTC
length: 14; size: .; J: TRBJ2-1; V: TRBV9; D: TRBD2; CDR3: CASSIGLAGNEQFF; DNA: TGTGCCAGCAGCATCGGACTAGCGGGGAACGAGCAGTTCTTC
length: 18; size: .; J: TRBJ1-6; V: TRBV5-4; D: .; CDR3: CASSSSWGRVRNNSPLHF; DNA: TGTGCCAGCAGCTCTTCCTGGGGGAGGGTGAGGAATAATTCACCCCTCCACTTT
length: 15; size: .; J: TRBJ1-4; V: TRBV5-4; D: .; CDR3: CASSLAGRVNEKLFF; DNA: TGTGCCAGCAGCTTAGCAGGCAGGGTGAATGAAAAACTGTTTTTT
length: 13; size: once; J: TRBJ1-1; V: TRBV18; D: .; CDR3: CASSFYGNTEAFF; DNA: TGTGCCAGCTCGTTCTACGGGAACACTGAAGCTTTCTTT
length: 14; size: .; J: TRBJ2-7; V: TRBV9; D: .; CDR3: CASSATEASYEQYF; DNA: TGTGCCAGCAGCGCGACAGAGGCCTCCTACGAGCAGTACTTC
length: 13; size: .; J: TRBJ1-1; V: TRBV30; D: .; CDR3: CAWSVQANTEAFF; DNA: TGTGCCTGGAGTGTACAGGCCAACACTGAAGCTTTCTTT
length: 16; size: .; J: TRBJ1-5; V: TRBV18; D: .; CDR3: CASSPNAQGSNQPQHF; DNA: TGTGCCAGCTCACCTAACGCTCAGGGAAGCAATCAGCCCCAGCATTTT
length: 14; size: .; J: TRBJ1-2; V: TRBV30; D: TRBD1; CDR3: CAWNRDRGHYGYTF; DNA: TGTGCCTGGAACCGGGACAGGGGCCACTATGGCTACACCTTC
length: 16; size: once; J: TRBJ2-2; V: TRBV18; D: TRBD2; CDR3: CASSLTSGQNTGELFF; DNA: TGTGCCAGCTCTCTCACTAGCGGTCAGAACACCGGGGAGCTGTTTTTT
length: 17; size: .; J: TRBJ2-3; V: TRBV7-6; D: .; CDR3: CASSLGRWRHSTDTQYF; DNA: TGTGCCAGCAGCTTAGGTCGTTGGAGGCATAGCACAGATACGCAGTATTTT
length: 16; size: .; J: TRBJ2-1; V: TRBV7-2; D: TRBD2; CDR3: CASSSKRGAKYNEQFF; DNA: TGTGCCAGCAGCTCCAAGCGGGGGGCTAAATACAATGAGCAGTTCTTC
length: 15; size: few; J: TRBJ1-6; V: TRBV5-6; D: TRBD1; CDR3: CASSPGRTGREALHF; DNA: TGTGCCAGCAGCCCCGGAAGGACAGGGAGGGAGGCCCTCCACTTT
length: 15; size: .; J: TRBJ1-1; V: TRBV6-6; D: .; CDR3: CASSYSTREDTEAFF; DNA: TGTGCCAGCAGTTACTCGACAAGGGAGGACACTGAAGCTTTCTTT
length: 18; size: .; J: TRBJ1-2; V: TRBV15; D: TRBD1; CDR3: CATSRPRGRGFKSYGYTF; DNA: TGTGCCACCAGCAGACCCAGGGGGCGCGGGTTTAAGTCCTATGGCTACACCTTC
length: 17; size: .; J: TRBJ2-2; V: TRBV7-6; D: TRBD1; CDR3: CASSAPTGVGNTGELFF; DNA: TGTGCCAGCAGCGCCCCCACAGGGGTTGGCAACACCGGGGAGCTGTTTTTT
length: 15; size: .; J: TRBJ1-2; V: TRBV27; D: .; CDR3: CASSSVGGLNYGYTF; DNA: TGTGCCAGCAGTTCCGTCGGGGGTCTTAACTATGGCTACACCTTC
length: 15; size: .; J: TRBJ2-1; V: TRBV10-3; D: TRBD2; CDR3: CAISEVLAGVNEQFF; DNA: TGTGCCATCAGTGAGGTCCTAGCGGGGGTTAATGAGCAGTTCTTC
length: 15; size: .; J: TRBJ1-6; V: TRBV5-1; D: .; CDR3: CASSFSVGGNSPLHF; DNA: TGCGCCAGCAGCTTCTCTGTTGGGGGGAATTCACCCCTCCACTTT
length: 14; size: once; J: TRBJ2-5; V: TRBV10-3; D: .; CDR3: CAISAGGQPETQYF; DNA: TGTGCCATCAGTGCCGGGGGACAGCCAGAGACCCAGTACTTC
length: 15; size: .; J: TRBJ2-5; V: TRBV7-2; D: TRBD1; CDR3: CASSLARTGQETQYF; DNA: TGTGCCAGCAGCTTAGCTCGGACAGGTCAAGAGACCCAGTACTTC
length: 16; size: .; J: TRBJ2-2; V: TRBV19; D: TRBD2; CDR3: CASSIGIAGGTGELFF; DNA: TGTGCCAGTAGTATAGGAATAGCGGGGGGCACCGGGGAGCTGTTTTTT
length: 14; size: .; J: TRBJ2-5; V: TRBV11-3; D: .; CDR3: CASSLGRNQETQYF; DNA: TGTGCCAGCAGCTTAGGCCGTAACCAAGAGACCCAGTACTTC
length: 14; size: .; J: TRBJ2-1; V: TRBV19; D: TRBD1; CDR3: CASSITKGGDEQFF; DNA: TGTGCCAGTAGTATTACTAAAGGGGGCGATGAGCAGTTCTTC
length: 13; size: .; J: TRBJ2-7; V: TRBV14; D: .; CDR3: CASSQLGPYEQYF; DNA: TGTGCCAGCAGCCAATTAGGACCCTACGAGCAGTACTTC
length: 17; size: .; J: TRBJ1-2; V: TRBV2; D: TRBD1; CDR3: CASSGGTGGGSNYGYTF; DNA: TGTGCCAGCAGTGGGGGAACAGGGGGCGGGAGTAACTATGGCTACACCTTC
length: 16; size: .; J: TRBJ2-1; V: TRBV6-6; D: TRBD2; CDR3: CASSYSASGSLDEQFF; DNA: TGTGCCAGCAGTTACTCCGCCAGCGGGAGTCTCGATGAGCAGTTCTTC
length: 15; size: .; J: TRBJ2-7; V: TRBV27; D: .; CDR3: CASSKPGSRKAEQYF; DNA: TGTGCCAGCAGTAAACCCGGGAGCCGAAAGGCCGAGCAGTACTTC
length: 16; size: .; J: TRBJ2-1; V: TRBV6-1; D: TRBD2; CDR3: CASSEELAGVGGEQFF; DNA: TGTGCCAGCAGTGAAGAACTAGCGGGAGTAGGAGGTGAGCAGTTCTTC
length: 14; size: .; J: TRBJ2-3; V: TRBV19; D: .; CDR3: CASSKTGSTDTQYF; DNA: TGTGCCAGTAGTAAGACGGGTAGCACAGATACGCAGTATTTT
length: 14; size: once; J: TRBJ2-5; V: TRBV7-7; D: .; CDR3: CASSSTGSQETQYF; DNA: TGTGCTAGCAGCTCGACAGGCTCACAAGAGACCCAGTACTTC
length: 21; size: .; J: TRBJ2-6; V: TRBV9; D: .; CDR3: CASSVAPRNRTPSSGANVLTF; DNA: TGTGCCAGCAGCGTAGCCCCCCGGAACAGGACACCTTCCTCTGGGGCCAACGTCCTGACTTTC
length: 15; size: .; J: TRBJ2-3; V: TRBV4-3; D: .; CDR3: CASSQDTASPDTQYF; DNA: TGCGCCAGCAGCCAAGATACAGCTAGCCCAGATACGCAGTATTTT
length: 17; size: .; J: TRBJ2-7; V: TRBV19; D: .; CDR3: CASSIGFLVDLEGEQYF; DNA: TGTGCCAGTAGTATAGGGTTTTTGGTCGACTTGGAGGGAGAGCAGTACTTC